These 6 T cell receptor beta chains were all obtained from the same sample, sequenced in a study of T-cell reconstitution after alpha-beta-depleted transplantation in children. Using unique molecular identifiers, the investigators prepared the TCRbeta library. Each CDR3 protein gets one entry after TCRdb re-called the PCR reads with MiXCR. Among around 500,000 distinct CDR3 sequences listed, around 12% were seen once. The source material was PBMCs from the stem cell graft donor, sampled from the stem cell graft. The source is a human donor who donated a stem cell graft to a child with combined immunodeficiency.

This clonotype was counted between two and nine times. The gene calls are TRBV4-3 and TRBJ2-1, with D unclear. The germline CDR1 and CDR2 sequences are LGHNA and YSLEER. This CDR3 is 15 amino acids long. V shed 0 bases and J shed 1 base, with 7 bases lying between them. CDR3 nucleotides: TGCGCCAGCAGCCAAGATCCGAATTCCTACAATGAGCAGTTCTTC. It yields the protein CASSQDPNSYNEQFF.

About this clonotype: The conserved closing phenylalanine or tryptophan is absent in this CDR3, likely reflecting a read error. The V and J genes are TRBV12-3 or TRBV12-4 and TRBJ2-3; D perhaps matches TRBD2 (6 bases). CDR3 length: 15 amino acids. V was trimmed by 1 base and J by 4 bases, leaving 12 bases between them. The CDR3 DNA reads TGTGCCAGCAGTTTAGGGGGCGGGAACGCAGATACGCAGTATTCT. Translation: CASSLGGGNADTQYS.

V is TRBV7-4 and J is TRBJ2-5; 7 bases match TRBD1. CDR1 is SGHVT, CDR2 SQSDAQ, per germline. The trim removed 5 bases at V and 1 base at J, leaving 10 bases unmatched. The CDR3 totals 16 residues. CDR3 bases: TGTGCCAGCAGCCCACGTCGACAGGGCCGCCAAGAGACCCAGTACTTC. It yields the protein CASSPRRQGRQETQYF.

At least ten counts were recorded for this clonotype. The rearrangement joins TRBV2 to TRBJ2-5; 12 bases fit TRBD2. The V gene end was trimmed by 1 base and the J gene end by 4 bases; junction bases not matched to a gene: 4. The CDR3 is 16 amino acids. Germline V gene sequence: CDR1 SNHLY, CDR2 FYNNEI. CDR3 nucleotide sequence: TGTGCCAGCAGTGAAGGGACTAGCGGGGCCATAGAGACCCAGTACTTC. Translating gives CASSEGTSGAIETQYF. The full variable domain, in which reference TRBV2 and TRBJ2-5 provide the parts outside the CDR3, is EPEVTQTPSHQVTQMGQEVILRCVPISNHLYFYWYRQILGQKVEFLVSFYNNEISEKSEIFDDQFSVERPDGSNFTLKIRSTKLEDSAMYFCASSEGTSGAIETQYFGPGTRLLVL.

This clonotype appeared a few times. The chain couples TRBV6-2 or TRBV6-3 to TRBJ2-7; 8 bases map to TRBD2. This CDR3 region has 15 residues. The V segment lost 10 bases and the J segment 2 bases; nucleotides outside the gene matches: 13. The germline CDR1 and CDR2 sequences are MNHEY and SVGEGT. The CDR3 sequence is CATDPFSGRAYEQYF. DNA for the CDR3: TGTGCCACCGACCCCTTCAGCGGGAGAGCCTACGAGCAGTACTTC.

The chain is built from TRBV20-1 and TRBJ2-5, with 8 bases identical to TRBD2. The CDR3 totals 16 residues. The V gene's germline CDR1 is DFQATT and CDR2 SNEGSKA (reference sequence). V dropped 0 bases and J dropped 3; count of bases not matched to a gene: 9. The CDR3 loop reads CSARDEGLAEKETQYF. The CDR3 DNA reads TGCAGTGCTAGAGATGAAGGACTAGCAGAAAAAGAGACCCAGTACTTC.